This T cell receptor beta chain was sequenced in a study of blood T cells in healthy people across ages. Whole-study results and caveats: Getting older went along with TCR beta diversity per million T cells dropping roughly linearly.

This clonotype has a handful of counts. Its antigen is currently unknown. PCR was performed a second time for roughly 7 to 12 cycles using a sample-barcoded 5' primer and a J-beta primer mix. TCRdb reanalysed the 5' RACE reads using MiXCR and keeps one entry per CDR3 protein. Of about 800,000 distinct CDR3 sequences in the sample, around half were seen once. Trimming stripped 0 bases from V and 2 bases from J, with 7 bases between. The CDR3 extends over 14 amino acids. The V gene's germline CDR1 is LNHNV and CDR2 YYDKDF (reference sequence). Every sample gave at least 5.5 micrograms of total RNA when it was extracted.

The origin of this receptor is a man older than 75 in good health. Sequences were obtained from blood. J is TRBJ2-5 and V is TRBV15; D perhaps matches TRBD2 (6 bases). The CDR3 loop reads CATSRDGGQETQYF. The CDR3 region has the DNA TGTGCCACCAGCAGAGATGGGGGGCAAGAGACCCAGTACTTC.